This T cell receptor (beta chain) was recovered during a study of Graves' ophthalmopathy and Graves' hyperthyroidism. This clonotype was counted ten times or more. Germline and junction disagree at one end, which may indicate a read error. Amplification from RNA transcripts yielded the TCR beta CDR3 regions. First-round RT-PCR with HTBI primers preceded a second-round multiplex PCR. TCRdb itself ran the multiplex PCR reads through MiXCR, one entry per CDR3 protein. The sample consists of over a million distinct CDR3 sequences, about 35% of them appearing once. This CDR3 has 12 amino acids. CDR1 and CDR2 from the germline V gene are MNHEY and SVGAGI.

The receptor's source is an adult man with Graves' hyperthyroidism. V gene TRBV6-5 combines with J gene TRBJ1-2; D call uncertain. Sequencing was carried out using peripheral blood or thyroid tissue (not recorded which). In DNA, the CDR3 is TGTGCCAGCACTTACGCGGGGTTCGGCTACACCTTC. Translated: CASTYAGFGYTF.